These 6 T cell receptor beta chains share one sample of origin, sequenced in a study of brain T cells in children with intractable seizures. TCRdb's copy holds only in-frame clones and misses some; the assay was immunoSEQ multiplex PCR. The sample consists of about 80,000 clones, about 90% of them appearing once. The source was peripheral blood, collected at surgery. The receptors derive from a girl aged 2 to 10 with Rasmussen encephalitis and intractable seizures.

The chain couples TRBV9 to TRBJ2-5, with D perhaps assigned TRBD1 or TRBD2 (5 bases each). V was pared by 1 base and J by 1 base, with 14 bases between. Germline loops: CDR1 SGDLS, CDR2 YYNGEE. The CDR3 consists of 16 residues. In DNA form, the CDR3 reads TGTGCCAGCAGCGTACTCCGGGACCAAACCCAAGAGACCCAGTACTTC. Its translation: CASSVLRDQTQETQYF.

This rearrangement joins TRBV30 to TRBJ1-1; D is perhaps TRBD1 (5 bases). Trimming took off 6 bases at V and 5 bases at J, with 19 bases between the two ends. Germline CDR1 and CDR2: GTSNPN and SVGIG (reference sequence). The CDR3 sequence is 14 residues long. The CDR3, as DNA: TGTGCCTGTAAGGGCCGGGGAGGGGTTACTGAAGCTTTCTTT. It specifies CACKGRGGVTEAFF.

This chain joins TRBV5-6 and TRBJ2-7, with D unclear. The CDR3 totals 13 residues. Germline loops: CDR1 SGHDT, CDR2 YYEEEE. Trimming removed 2 bases at V and 4 bases at J, with 10 bases between. CDR3 loop: CASSFGRAYEQYF. The DNA of the CDR3 is TGTGCCAGCAGCTTCGGCCGCGCGTACGAGCAGTACTTC.

The chain joins TRBV2 to TRBJ2-7; perhaps TRBD1 as D (6 bases). CDR3 size: 12 residues. V dropped 7 bases and J dropped 1 base, with 8 bases sitting between them. Germline V gene data show CDR1 as SNHLY and CDR2 as FYNNEI. The CDR3 DNA follows: TGTGCCAGCATCGGACAGTCCTACGAGCAGTACTTC. It translates to CASIGQSYEQYF.

CDR3 residues: CASGVGRGNSPLHF. CDR3 DNA sequence: TGTGCCAGCGGGGTCGGCAGGGGAAATTCACCCCTCCACTTT. This chain uses TRBV6-5 with TRBJ1-6; TRBD1 is a possible D gene (6 bases). Germline lookup yields CDR1 MNHEY and CDR2 SVGAGI. V was shortened by 8 bases and J by 7 bases, with 15 bases between the two germline ends. The CDR3 contains 14 residues.

This chain connects TRBV19 to TRBJ2-7; 7 nucleotides match TRBD1. Germline V gene data show CDR1 as LNHDA and CDR2 as SQIVND (reference sequence). This CDR3 region has 15 residues. Trimming at V came to 3 bases and at J to 3 bases, leaving 8 bases not matched to a gene. CDR3 amino acids: CASSIRQGSVYEQYF. The DNA of the CDR3 is TGTGCCAGTAGTATCCGACAGGGAAGCGTCTACGAGCAGTACTTC.